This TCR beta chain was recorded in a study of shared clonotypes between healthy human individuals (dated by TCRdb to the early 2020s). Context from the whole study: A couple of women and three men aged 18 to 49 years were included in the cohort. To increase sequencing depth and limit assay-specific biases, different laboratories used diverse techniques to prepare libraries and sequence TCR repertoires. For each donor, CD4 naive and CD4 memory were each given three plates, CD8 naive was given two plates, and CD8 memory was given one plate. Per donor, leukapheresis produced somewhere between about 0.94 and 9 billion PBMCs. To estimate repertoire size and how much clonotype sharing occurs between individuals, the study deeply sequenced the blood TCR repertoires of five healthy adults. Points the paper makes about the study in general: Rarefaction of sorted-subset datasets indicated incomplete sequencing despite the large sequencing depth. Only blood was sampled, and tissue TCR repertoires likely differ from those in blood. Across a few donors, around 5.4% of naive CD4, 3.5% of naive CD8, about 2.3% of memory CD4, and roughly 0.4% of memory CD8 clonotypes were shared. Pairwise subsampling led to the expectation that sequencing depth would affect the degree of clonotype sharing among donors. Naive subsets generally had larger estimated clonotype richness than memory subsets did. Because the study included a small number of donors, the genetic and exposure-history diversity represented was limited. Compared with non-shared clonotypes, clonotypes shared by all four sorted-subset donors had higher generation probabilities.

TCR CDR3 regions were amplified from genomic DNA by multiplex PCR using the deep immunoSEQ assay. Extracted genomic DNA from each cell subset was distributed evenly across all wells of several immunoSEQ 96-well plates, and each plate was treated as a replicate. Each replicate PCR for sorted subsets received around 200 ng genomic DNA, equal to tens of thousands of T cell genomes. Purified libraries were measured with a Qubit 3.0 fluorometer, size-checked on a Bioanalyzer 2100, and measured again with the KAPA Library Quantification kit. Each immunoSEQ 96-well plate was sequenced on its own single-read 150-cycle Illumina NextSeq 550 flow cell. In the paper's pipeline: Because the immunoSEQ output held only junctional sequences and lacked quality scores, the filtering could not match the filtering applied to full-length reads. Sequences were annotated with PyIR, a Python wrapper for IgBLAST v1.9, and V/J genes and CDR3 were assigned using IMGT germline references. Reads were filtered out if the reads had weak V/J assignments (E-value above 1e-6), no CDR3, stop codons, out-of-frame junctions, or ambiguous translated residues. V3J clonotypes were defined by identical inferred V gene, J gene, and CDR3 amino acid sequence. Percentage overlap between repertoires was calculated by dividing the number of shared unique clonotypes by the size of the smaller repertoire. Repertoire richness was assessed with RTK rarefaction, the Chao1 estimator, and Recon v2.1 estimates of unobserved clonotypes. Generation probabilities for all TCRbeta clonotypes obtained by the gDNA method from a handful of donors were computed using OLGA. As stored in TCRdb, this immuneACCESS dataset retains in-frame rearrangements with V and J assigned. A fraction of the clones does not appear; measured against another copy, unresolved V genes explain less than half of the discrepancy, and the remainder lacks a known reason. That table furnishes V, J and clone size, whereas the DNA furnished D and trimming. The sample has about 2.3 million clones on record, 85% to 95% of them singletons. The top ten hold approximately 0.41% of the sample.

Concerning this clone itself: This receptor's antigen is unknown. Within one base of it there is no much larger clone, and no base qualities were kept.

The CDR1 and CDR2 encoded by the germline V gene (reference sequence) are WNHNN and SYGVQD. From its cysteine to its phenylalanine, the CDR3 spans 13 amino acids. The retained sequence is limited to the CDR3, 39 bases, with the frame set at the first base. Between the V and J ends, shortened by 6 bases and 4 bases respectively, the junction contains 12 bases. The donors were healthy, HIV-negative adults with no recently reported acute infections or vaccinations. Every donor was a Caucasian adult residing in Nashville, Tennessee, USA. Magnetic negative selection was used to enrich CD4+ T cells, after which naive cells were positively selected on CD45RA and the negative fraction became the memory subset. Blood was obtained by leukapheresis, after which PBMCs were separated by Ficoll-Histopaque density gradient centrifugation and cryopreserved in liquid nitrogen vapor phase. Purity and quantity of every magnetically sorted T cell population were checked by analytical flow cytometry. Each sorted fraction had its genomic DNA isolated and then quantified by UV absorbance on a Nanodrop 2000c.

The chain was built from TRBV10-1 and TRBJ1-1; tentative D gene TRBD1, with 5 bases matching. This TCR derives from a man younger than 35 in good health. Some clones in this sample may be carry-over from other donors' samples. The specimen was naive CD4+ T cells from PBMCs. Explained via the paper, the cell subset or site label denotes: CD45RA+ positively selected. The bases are TGCGCCAGCAGGGCCGGGGGTACCACTGAAGCTTTCTTT. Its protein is CASRAGGTTEAFF.